This entry lists 32 T cell receptor beta chains sequenced from one sample in a study of T cell responses to AZD1222 COVID-19 vaccine. Some clones are missing from TCRdb's copy, which holds only in-frame ones; the method was immunoSEQ multiplex PCR. The sample lists approximately 180,000 clones; about 93% were seen once. The sequences come from peripheral blood, collected 28 days after the second dose of the MenACWY control vaccine. The receptors derive from an adult who received the MenACWY meningococcal vaccine as a control.

The chain recombines TRBV6-8 with TRBJ2-7, with D possibly being TRBD1 (6 bases). CDR3 length: 16 residues. The V gene lost 2 bases and the J gene lost 0 bases, with 14 bases spanning the gap. Germline CDR1 MNHGY, CDR2 SAAAGT. The CDR3 coding sequence is TGTGCCAGCAGTTACGGGGGCGATCTGAGCTCCTACGAGCAGTACTTC. Translated, it gives CASSYGGDLSSYEQYF.

In its sample, this clone was seen once. The rearrangement joins TRBV5-1 to TRBJ1-1; D is unresolved. There are 12 residues in the CDR3. CDR1 is SGHRS, CDR2 YFSETQ, per germline. V lost 5 bases and J 3 bases, leaving 8 bases between the germline ends. DNA of the CDR3: TGCGCCAGCAGTAAGGGTGACACTGAAGCTTTCTTT. This encodes CASSKGDTEAFF.

The rearrangement uses TRBV7-6 and TRBJ2-2, with TRBD1 matching 8 bases. With 3 bases clipped from V and 1 base from J, the junction kept 4 bases outside the gene matches. The CDR3 covers 16 residues. Germline V gene sequence: CDR1 SGHVS, CDR2 FNYEAQ. This chain's CDR3 is CASSLDRVENTGELFF. In nucleotides, the CDR3 is TGTGCCAGCAGCTTGGACAGGGTAGAGAACACCGGGGAGCTGTTTTTT.

The chain joins TRBV7-9 to TRBJ2-2; no firm D call. This CDR3 is built from 12 residues. V was pared by 2 bases and J by 4 bases, with 2 bases between. Germline V CDR1 and CDR2: SEHNR, FQNEAQ (reference sequence). The CDR3 DNA follows: TGTGCCAGCAGCTTATCCACCGGGGAGCTGTTTTTT. It specifies CASSLSTGELFF.

V is TRBV30 and J is TRBJ1-1; D is unresolved. This CDR3 spans 12 amino acids. Trimming stripped 4 bases from V and 0 bases from J, with 6 bases between. Germline V gene sequence: CDR1 GTSNPN, CDR2 SVGIG (reference sequence). DNA of the CDR3: TGTGCCTGGAATATCATGAACACTGAAGCTTTCTTT. Translation: CAWNIMNTEAFF. Full variable domain (missing parts from reference TRBV30 and TRBJ1-1): SQTIHQWPATLVQPVGSPLSLECTVEGTSNPNLYWYRQAAGRGLQLLFYSVGIGQISSEVPQNLSASRPQDRQFILSSKKLLLSDSGFYLCAWNIMNTEAFFGQGTRLTVV.

The V and J genes are TRBV7-2 and TRBJ2-3, with a possible D match to TRBD2 (6 bases). The CDR3 runs to 14 residues. Deletions cut 5 bases from V and 2 bases from J, with 11 bases between. Germline assignment: CDR1 SGHTA and CDR2 FQGNSA. The CDR3 DNA sequence: TGTGCCAGCAGCCTAGGACTACCCACAGATACGCAGTATTTT. Its protein is CASSLGLPTDTQYF.

This clone was observed once. The V and J genes are TRBV6-5 and TRBJ1-1; perhaps TRBD1 as D (5 bases). In germline, CDR1 is MNHEY, CDR2 SVGAGI. Trimming took 4 bases from V and 1 from J, leaving 13 bases between them. The CDR3 consists of 15 residues. CDR3 sequence reads: CASSLRTRPNTEAFF. The CDR3 DNA reads as TGTGCCAGCAGTTTGCGGACACGCCCGAACACTGAAGCTTTCTTT.

The chain recombines TRBV5-5 with TRBJ2-6; D is undetermined. Per the germline V gene, CDR1 is SGHKS and CDR2 is YYEKEE (reference sequence). Trimming stripped 0 bases from V and 0 bases from J, with 16 bases between. This CDR3 has 19 residues. The CDR3 DNA sequence: TGTGCCAGCAGCTTGGCCGTTGGTTTGGGTCACTCTGGGGCCAACGTCCTGACTTTC. This gives the protein CASSLAVGLGHSGANVLTF.

CDR3 DNA: TGTGCCAGCAGTACCCCACGGGACAGGGTAGGTTCGGATCAGCCCCAGCATTTT. Encoded protein: CASSTPRDRVGSDQPQHF. This chain connects TRBV6-2 or TRBV6-3 to TRBJ1-5, with 9 bases identical to TRBD1. The CDR3 contains 18 residues. The junction had 16 bases not matched to a gene; V was cut back by 5 bases and J by 5 bases. CDR1 is MNHEY and CDR2 is SVGEGT in the germline V gene.

V gene TRBV6-1 combines with J gene TRBJ2-7, with TRBD1 matching over 8 bases. Losses at the gene ends were 3 bases for V and 6 bases for J; bases not matched to a gene: 7. The CDR3 sequence is 14 residues long. Germline CDR1 MNHNS, CDR2 SASEGT. CDR3 bases: TGTGCCAGCAGTGATGGCAGGGGGCCTGGCGAGCAGTACTTC. It encodes CASSDGRGPGEQYF.

The chain joins TRBV6-4 to TRBJ2-1; D is perhaps TRBD2 (5 bases). The CDR3 has 15 residues. Per the germline V gene, CDR1 is MRHNA and CDR2 is SNTAGT. Trimming cost V 4 bases and J 6 bases, with 16 bases left between them. As DNA, the CDR3 is TGTGCCAGCAGTGCCCAAGGACTCACGTTCAATGAGCAGTTCTTC. This codes for CASSAQGLTFNEQFF.

The chain combines TRBV6-2 or TRBV6-3 with TRBJ2-4; D ambiguous. CDR1 MNHEY and CDR2 SVGEGT come from the germline V gene. The V gene lost 4 bases and the J gene lost 0 bases, with 10 bases spanning the gap. The CDR3 runs 15 residues. DNA of the CDR3: TGTGCCAGCAGTTCGGAGTTTCTAGCCAAAAACATTCAGTACTTC. The encoded protein is CASSSEFLAKNIQYF.

This chain joins TRBV9 and TRBJ2-2, with D unresolved. Looked up from germline, CDR1 is SGDLS and CDR2 is YYNGEE. The CDR3 runs 12 residues. With 4 bases removed from V and 3 bases from J, the gap between germline ends came to 4 bases. The CDR3 DNA sequence: TGTGCCAGCAGCATCTACACCGGGGAGCTGTTTTTT. This codes for CASSIYTGELFF.

The rearrangement joins TRBV2 to TRBJ1-1; D perhaps matches TRBD1 (6 bases). This CDR3 spans 16 amino acids. Germline-derived CDR1 and CDR2 are SNHLY and FYNNEI. V was clipped by 6 bases and J by 6 bases, with 23 bases between them. CDR3 in DNA: TGTGCCAGCAGAGATCCAGGGGCCGCTGGAAGGGCTGAAGCTTTCTTT. Translation gives CASRDPGAAGRAEAFF.

V gene TRBV28 combines with J gene TRBJ1-2; 7 bases match TRBD1. Germline V gives CDR1 MDHEN, CDR2 SYDVKM. V lost 10 bases, J lost 0 bases, and 11 bases stayed unmatched. This CDR3 comprises 15 residues. CDR3: CATPGTDSSNYGYTF. CDR3 nucleotides: TGTGCCACACCCGGGACAGATAGTTCTAACTATGGCTACACCTTC.

The chain has TRBV14 and TRBJ2-2; D is uncertain. CDR1 SGHDN and CDR2 FVKESK come from the germline V gene. V was pared by 4 bases and J by 6 bases, with 9 bases between. This CDR3 has 13 amino acids. This CDR3 is CASSRTHAGELFF. The CDR3 DNA reads TGTGCCAGCAGCCGAACGCACGCCGGGGAGCTGTTTTTT. Supplemented by reference TRBV14 and TRBJ2-2, the full variable domain reads EAGVTQFPSHSVIEKGQTVTLRCDPISGHDNLYWYRRVMGKEIKFLLHFVKESKQDESGMPNNRFLAERTGGTYSTLKVQPAELEDSGVYFCASSRTHAGELFFGEGSRLTVL.

The chain combines TRBV30 with TRBJ1-6; D unclear. The CDR3 consists of 14 residues. Trimming stripped 1 base from V and 7 bases from J, with 11 bases between. Per germline, CDR1 GTSNPN and CDR2 SVGIG (reference sequence). This chain's CDR3 is CAWSEGQKNSPLHF. The CDR3 region has the DNA TGTGCCTGGAGTGAGGGCCAGAAAAATTCACCCCTCCACTTT.

The gene calls are TRBV16 and TRBJ1-2; 8 nucleotides agree with TRBD1. Germline values: CDR1 KGHSY, CDR2 FQNENV. V lost 4 bases to trimming and J lost 4 bases; unmatched junction nucleotides: 5. The CDR3 loop spans 14 amino acids. CDR3 nucleotide sequence: TGTGCCAGCAGCCGTACACAGGGGGTCTATGGCTACACCTTC. It translates to CASSRTQGVYGYTF.

This chain joins TRBV5-8 and TRBJ2-1; 11 bases align to TRBD2. The CDR3 runs to 18 residues. V dropped 0 bases and J dropped 3; count of bases not matched to a gene: 8. The germline CDR1 and CDR2 sequences are SGHTS and YDEGEE. CDR3 DNA sequence: TGTGCCAGCAGCTTGGGTAGCGGGGGGGCCAGTAACTACAATGAGCAGTTCTTC. As protein: CASSLGSGGASNYNEQFF. The full variable domain, in which reference TRBV5-8 and TRBJ2-1 provide the parts outside the CDR3, is EAGVTQSPTHLIKTRGQQATLRCSPISGHTSVYWYQQALGLGLQFLLWYDEGEERNRGNFPPRFSGRQFPNYSSELNVNALELEDSALYLCASSLGSGGASNYNEQFFGPGTRLTVL.

This sequence joins TRBV30 and TRBJ1-2; 7 bases map to TRBD1. The CDR3 covers 15 residues. The germline gives CDR1 GTSNPN, CDR2 SVGIG (reference sequence). Losses at the gene ends were 3 bases for V and 2 bases for J; bases not matched to a gene: 9. As DNA, the CDR3 is TGTGCCTGGAGGACAGGGAGAAATAGGAACTATGGCTACACCTTC. It translates to CAWRTGRNRNYGYTF.

CDR3: CASTTGFTEAFF. In nucleotides, the CDR3 is TGCGCCAGCACGACAGGGTTCACTGAAGCTTTCTTT. J is TRBJ1-1 and V is TRBV10-2; 7 bases map to TRBD1. J gave up 4 bases and V 7 bases, and 3 bases lay outside the gene matches. The CDR3 sequence is 12 residues long. The V gene's germline CDR1 is WSHSY and CDR2 SAAADI.

The rearrangement uses TRBV5-1 and TRBJ2-1; D is perhaps TRBD1 or TRBD2 (5 bases each). Germline-derived CDR1 and CDR2 are SGHRS and YFSETQ. V was shortened by 0 bases and J by 3 bases, with 10 bases between the two germline ends. This CDR3 region has 15 residues. CDR3 bases: TGCGCCAGCAGCTTGGAAGGGACCGACTACAATGAGCAGTTCTTC. It specifies CASSLEGTDYNEQFF.

The rearrangement joins TRBV28 to TRBJ1-5; D ambiguous. The length of the CDR3 is 15 residues. V lost 2 bases, J lost 2 bases, and 10 bases lay in between. Germline V gene data show CDR1 as MDHEN and CDR2 as SYDVKM. CDR3 coding DNA: TGTGCCAGCAGTTTACCCCAACCCCGCAATCAGCCCCAGCATTTT. Protein: CASSLPQPRNQPQHF.

The chain has TRBV6-2 or TRBV6-3 and TRBJ2-5, with D possibly matching TRBD2 (6 bases). There are 12 residues in the CDR3. Germline lookup yields CDR1 MNHEY and CDR2 SVGEGT. Trimming stripped 4 bases from V and 5 bases from J, with 8 bases between. CDR3 bases: TGTGCCAGCAGTTCTAGCGTCGAGACCCAGTACTTC. Amino acids: CASSSSVETQYF.

This chain joins TRBV2 and TRBJ1-1; 7 positions match TRBD1. J gave up 2 bases and V 7 bases, and 10 bases lay outside the gene matches. This CDR3 comprises 15 residues. The germline gives CDR1 SNHLY, CDR2 FYNNEI. CDR3 region: CASNRGSGGNTEAFF. The CDR3, as DNA: TGTGCCAGCAACAGGGGAAGTGGGGGTAACACTGAAGCTTTCTTT.

The chain recombines TRBV6-5 with TRBJ2-5; no firm D call. CDR3 size: 12 residues. Germline V lookup: CDR1 MNHEY, CDR2 SVGAGI. Trimming took 6 bases from V and 7 from J, leaving 12 bases between them. CDR3 sequence (DNA): TGTGCCAGCAGGGACGGTCCGGGGACCCAGTACTTC. The encoded protein is CASRDGPGTQYF.

The chain has TRBV28 and TRBJ1-2; possibly TRBD1 for D (6 bases). V was trimmed by 2 bases and J by 7 bases, leaving 20 bases between them. The CDR3 is made up of 16 amino acids. Germline V gene sequence: CDR1 MDHEN, CDR2 SYDVKM. The CDR3 nucleotides are TGTGCCAGCAGTTTACACCGGAAAGGGACACAGGGTGGCTACACCTTC. Translated, it gives CASSLHRKGTQGGYTF.

This clone appeared a single time. The chain combines TRBV19 with TRBJ1-1, with D perhaps matching TRBD1 (5 bases). Trimming removed 3 bases at V and 6 bases at J, with 14 bases between. Germline CDR1 LNHDA, CDR2 SQIVND (reference sequence). The CDR3 has 14 amino acids. CDR3 loop: CASSMGDRPAEAFF. CDR3 in DNA: TGTGCCAGTAGTATGGGGGACCGTCCGGCTGAAGCTTTCTTT.

This sequence joins TRBV24-1 and TRBJ2-7, with a weak D call TRBD2 (7 bases). The germline V gene encodes CDR1 KGHDR and CDR2 SFDVKD. The CDR3 loop spans 13 amino acids. Trimming took off 1 base at V and 6 bases at J, with 9 bases between the two ends. The CDR3 loop reads CATSDFGGREQYF. CDR3 nucleotide sequence: TGTGCCACCAGTGATTTCGGGGGGCGCGAGCAGTACTTC.

The chain has TRBV3-1 (or the pseudogene TRBV3-2) and TRBJ2-3, with a weak D call TRBD1 (6 bases). Trimming shortened V by 5 bases and J by 6 bases, and 15 bases separated the two germline ends. This CDR3 region has 14 residues. In germline, CDR1 is LGHDT, CDR2 YNNKEL (reference sequence). The CDR3 nucleotides read TGTGCCAGCAGCGTCCCCGGGACATGGGATACGCAGTATTTT. Protein: CASSVPGTWDTQYF.

V and J are TRBV5-1 and TRBJ2-2; D is possibly TRBD1 (6 bases). CDR3 length: 15 residues. Trimming cost V 7 bases and J 1 base, with 14 bases left between them. Germline-derived CDR1 and CDR2 are SGHRS and YFSETQ. The CDR3 coding sequence is TGCGCCAGCCGCCTGCTACAGGGGAACACCGGGGAGCTGTTTTTT. Translation gives CASRLLQGNTGELFF.

The chain uses TRBV19 and TRBJ2-7; 10 bases line up with TRBD1. Trimming removed 7 bases from V and 4 bases from J; junction bases left unmatched: 7. Germline V lookup: CDR1 LNHDA, CDR2 SQIVND (reference sequence). This CDR3 has 14 residues. The CDR3, as DNA: TGTGCCAGTACCCCGACAGGGGGCATTTACGAGCAGTACTTC. Its translation: CASTPTGGIYEQYF.